The 29 T cell receptor beta chains listed next were all sequenced from one sample in a study of technical replicates of blood from a handful of donors. Repertoires were generated with immunoSEQ multiplex PCR, while TCRdb's copy carries only in-frame clones and drops some. The sample comprises some 80,000 clones, 81% of which are singletons, and roughly 4% rests with the top ten. Material: PBMCs. The receptors originated from a human donor in good health. Some clones in this sample may be carry-over from other donors' samples.

V is TRBV7-9 and J is TRBJ2-7, with 9 bases that match TRBD2. CDR3 length: 14 amino acids. Germline V gene data show CDR1 as SEHNR and CDR2 as FQNEAQ (reference sequence). With V trimmed by 4 bases and J by 2 bases, 3 bases remained unmatched. In nucleotides, the CDR3 is TGTGCCAGCAGCTCCAGCGGGGGGACCTACGAGCAGTACTTC. Amino acid sequence: CASSSSGGTYEQYF. Based on the CDR3 plus reference TRBV7-9 and TRBJ2-7, the full variable domain is DTGVSQNPRHKITKRGQNVTFRCDPISEHNRLYWYRQTLGQGPEFLTYFQNEAQLEKSRLLSDRFSAERPKGSFSTLEIQRTEQGDSAMYLCASSSSGGTYEQYFGPGTRLTVT.

V usage is TRBV5-6 and J usage is TRBJ2-3; D uncertain. Trimming shortened V by 1 base and J by 1 base, and 4 bases separated the two germline ends. CDR3 length equals 13 residues. Germline V gene data show CDR1 as SGHDT and CDR2 as YYEEEE. The CDR3 loop reads CASSLSRTDTQYF. CDR3 coding DNA: TGTGCCAGCAGCTTGAGCCGCACAGATACGCAGTATTTT.

The CDR3 DNA reads TGTGCCAGCAGTGAAGGGGACAGGTCCCGAAACACCATATATTTT. Amino acid sequence: CASSEGDRSRNTIYF. The chain links TRBV6-1 to TRBJ1-3; 8 positions match TRBD1. The CDR3 sequence is 15 residues long. V lost 1 base to trimming and J lost 5 bases; unmatched junction nucleotides: 4. The germline V gene encodes CDR1 MNHNS and CDR2 SASEGT.

The chain is built from TRBV6-5 and TRBJ2-5, with D maybe TRBD2 (6 bases). V was cut by 4 bases and J by 5 bases, with 8 bases left in between. CDR3 size: 12 residues. Germline values: CDR1 MNHEY, CDR2 SVGAGI. This CDR3 is CASSFRGETQYF. Written as DNA, the CDR3 is TGTGCCAGCAGTTTCCGGGGGGAGACCCAGTACTTC.

The gene calls are TRBV6-4 and TRBJ2-2; 9 bases agree with TRBD1. CDR3 length: 14 residues. The germline gives CDR1 MRHNA, CDR2 SNTAGT. V gave up 6 bases and J gave up 3 bases; unmatched junction bases: 2. Here the CDR3 DNA reads TGTGCCAGCAGGAGACAGGGGGACACCGGGGAGCTGTTTTTT. This translates into CASRRQGDTGELFF.

The chain joins TRBV7-3 to TRBJ2-1; the match to TRBD1 covers 7 bases. CDR3 length: 18 residues. V lost 10 bases, J lost 5 bases, and 23 bases stayed unmatched. Germline-derived CDR1 and CDR2 are SGHTA and FQGTGA. CDR3 residues: CATTYKRGPGEGDNEQFF. DNA for the CDR3: TGTGCCACCACATATAAAAGGGGGCCCGGAGAGGGGGACAATGAGCAGTTCTTC.

This clone has a handful of counts. The chain carries TRBV20-1 and TRBJ2-2; D ambiguous. V gave up 6 bases and J gave up 4 bases, with 6 bases separating them. The germline CDR1 and CDR2 sequences are DFQATT and SNEGSKA (reference sequence). The CDR3 loop spans 11 amino acids. Here the CDR3 reads CSASLTGELFF. The CDR3 nucleotides are TGCAGTGCCAGTCTCACCGGGGAGCTGTTTTTT.

The genes are TRBV19 and TRBJ2-1; TRBD2 matches 8 bases. Unmatched junction bases numbered 9, after V lost 5 bases and J lost 6 bases. The length of the CDR3 is 15 residues. CDR1 LNHDA and CDR2 SQIVND come from the germline V gene (reference sequence). CDR3 in DNA: TGTGCCAGTAGTCCCCGGGAGGGCCAGGTCAATGAGCAGTTCTTC. It specifies CASSPREGQVNEQFF.

The genes are TRBV10-3 and TRBJ1-5; TRBD1 aligns across 7 bases. J was trimmed by 8 bases and V by 0 bases; bases with no gene match: 10. The CDR3 is 16 residues long. Germline lookup yields CDR1 ENHRY and CDR2 SYGVKD. DNA for the CDR3: TGTGCCATCAGTGAGTCGGGGACAGAGCTACTAGAGCCCCAGCATTTT. The encoded protein is CAISESGTELLEPQHF.

V is TRBV29-1 and J is TRBJ2-6, with a tentative D call TRBD1 (5 bases). The CDR3 has 16 residues. V was pared by 5 bases and J by 0 bases, with 14 bases between. CDR1 is SQVTM and CDR2 is ANQGSEA in the germline V gene. The CDR3 DNA reads TGCAGCGTTCAGGACATAGGCCGCTCTGGGGCCAACGTCCTGACTTTC. Its protein is CSVQDIGRSGANVLTF.

This chain joins TRBV10-3 and TRBJ2-5; 12 nucleotides agree with TRBD2. This CDR3 has 16 amino acids. The germline V gene has CDR1 ENHRY and CDR2 SYGVKD. The junction had 11 bases not matched to a gene; V was cut back by 10 bases and J by 2 bases. The CDR3 spells CARSCTSGGTQETQYF. CDR3 nucleotide sequence: TGTGCCAGGAGCTGTACTAGCGGGGGGACTCAAGAGACCCAGTACTTC.

V is TRBV6-1 and J is TRBJ2-7; 7 nucleotides align to TRBD2. The J segment lost 6 bases and the V segment lost 4 bases, leaving 9 bases of the junction unmatched. Germline V gives CDR1 MNHNS, CDR2 SASEGT. This CDR3 spans 14 amino acids. CDR3 nucleotide sequence: TGTGCCAGCAGTGCCGGGACTACCCGAGGCGAGCAGTACTTC. Amino acid sequence: CASSAGTTRGEQYF.

CDR3 nucleotide sequence: TGTGCCAGCAGCCAAGATCTAGGCGGGGGGGCTAGGGAGCAGTACTTC. It translates to CASSQDLGGGAREQYF. The gene calls are TRBV4-2 and TRBJ2-7; TRBD2 aligns across 9 bases. Germline V CDR1 and CDR2: LGHNA, YNFKEQ. V lost 0 bases to trimming and J lost 7 bases; unmatched junction nucleotides: 10. The CDR3 covers 16 residues.

CDR3 nucleotide sequence: TGTGCCAGTAGCCAACTTCGGGGTAACGACGAGCAGTACTTC. It is translated as CASSQLRGNDEQYF. V is TRBV19 and J is TRBJ2-7; D may be TRBD2 (5 bases). Between the trimmed V and J ends, which lost 6 bases and 5 bases, there was a span of 17 bases. Looked up from germline, CDR1 is LNHDA and CDR2 is SQIVND (reference sequence). The CDR3 totals 14 residues.

The chain recombines TRBV27 with TRBJ1-2, with D perhaps TRBD1 (6 bases). The V gene's germline CDR1 is MNHEY and CDR2 SMNVEV (reference sequence). V was cut by 4 bases and J by 6 bases, with 12 bases left in between. The CDR3 totals 13 residues. CDR3: CASSYRNRDGYTF. The CDR3 DNA is TGTGCCAGCAGTTACCGAAACAGGGATGGCTACACCTTC.

The rearrangement joins TRBV19 to TRBJ2-4; 8 bases are a match to TRBD2. Germline CDR1 and CDR2: LNHDA and SQIVND (reference sequence). This CDR3 spans 18 amino acids. Germline trimming cut 3 bases from V and 0 bases from J; bases unmatched to any gene: 10. The CDR3 DNA is TGTGCCAGTAGTATTGGGATGGGGACTAGACTAGCCAAAAACATTCAGTACTTC. The encoded protein is CASSIGMGTRLAKNIQYF. The variable domain in full, completed from reference TRBV19 and TRBJ2-4, reads DGGITQSPKYLFRKEGQNVTLSCEQNLNHDAMYWYRQDPGQGLRLIYYSQIVNDFQKGDIAEGYSVSREKKESFPLTVTSAQKNPTAFYLCASSIGMGTRLAKNIQYFGAGTRLSVL.

This chain links TRBV15 with TRBJ2-2, with D tentatively TRBD2 (5 bases). CDR1 and CDR2 (germline): LNHNV, YYDKDF (reference sequence). CDR3 length: 14 amino acids. V was shortened by 1 base and J by 4 bases, with 7 bases between the two germline ends. The CDR3 nucleotides are TGTGCCACCAGCAGAGTACGGGGCACCGGGGAGCTGTTTTTT. This codes for CATSRVRGTGELFF.

This clone was observed a single time. The chain recombines TRBV27 with TRBJ2-7; D call uncertain. The V end lost 2 bases, the J end lost 7 bases, and 15 bases lay between the germline ends. The CDR3 is 14 residues long. CDR1 and CDR2 from the germline V gene are MNHEY and SMNVEV (reference sequence). CDR3 DNA sequence: TGTGCCAGCAGTTTAGGGTCAGCCGTGAGGGAGCAGTACTTC. Its protein is CASSLGSAVREQYF.

The genes are TRBV25-1 and TRBJ2-7; possible D gene TRBD2, 6 bases. Germline V CDR1 and CDR2: MGHDK, SYGVNS. The germline V and J ends were trimmed by 4 bases and 6 bases, with 13 bases remaining between them. The CDR3 runs to 13 residues. The CDR3 sequence is CASSALLGSEQYF. The CDR3 nucleotides read TGTGCCAGCAGTGCCCTCCTCGGGAGCGAGCAGTACTTC.

The gene calls are TRBV7-2 and TRBJ2-1, with 9 bases matching TRBD2. Germline CDR1 is SGHTA and CDR2 is FQGNSA. Losses at the gene ends were 1 base for V and 3 bases for J; bases not matched to a gene: 10. The CDR3 is 18 amino acids. CDR3 DNA: TGTGCCAGCAGCTTAGGCGGGGGGGGGACAAATATCTACAATGAGCAGTTCTTC. Translated, it gives CASSLGGGGTNIYNEQFF.

The table lists this clone with a few counts. The genes are TRBV4-1 and TRBJ1-1; maybe TRBD1 (5 bases). The CDR3 loop spans 15 amino acids. In germline, CDR1 is MGHRA, CDR2 YSYEKL. V was trimmed by 0 bases and J by 1 base, leaving 9 bases between them. The CDR3 loop reads CASSQDNRPNTEAFF. The CDR3, as DNA: TGCGCCAGCAGCCAAGATAACAGGCCGAACACTGAAGCTTTCTTT.

The rearrangement links TRBV6-1 to TRBJ2-2, with 9 positions matching TRBD1. J gave up 6 bases and V 5 bases, and 7 bases lay outside the gene matches. This CDR3 comprises 15 residues. Germline V gene sequence: CDR1 MNHNS, CDR2 SASEGT. CDR3 nucleotides: TGTGCCAGCAGTCCCGGGACAGGGAGGCCCGGGGAGCTGTTTTTT. It is translated as CASSPGTGRPGELFF.

The sample holds one count of this clone. The chain joins TRBV13 to TRBJ1-1, with 9 bases aligning to TRBD1. Germline-derived CDR1 and CDR2 are PRHDT and FYEKMQ (reference sequence). CDR3 size: 18 residues. V lost 4 bases, J lost 1 base, and 13 bases stayed unmatched. The chain's CDR3 is CASSSETTGGSGNTEAFF. CDR3 nucleotide sequence: TGTGCCAGCAGCTCAGAGACTACAGGGGGCTCAGGGAACACTGAAGCTTTCTTT. Based on the CDR3 plus reference TRBV13 and TRBJ1-1, the full variable domain is AAGVIQSPRHLIKEKRETATLKCYPIPRHDTVYWYQQGPGQDPQFLISFYEKMQSDKGSIPDRFSAQQFSDYHSELNMSSLELGDSALYFCASSSETTGGSGNTEAFFGQGTRLTVV.

This sequence joins TRBV19 and TRBJ2-7; no reliable D call. Germline V gene data show CDR1 as LNHDA and CDR2 as SQIVND (reference sequence). The CDR3 totals 12 residues. Trimming left V 4 bases short and J 3 bases short, with 7 bases between. The chain's CDR3 is CASSTNFYEQYF. As DNA, the CDR3 is TGTGCCAGTAGTACTAACTTCTACGAGCAGTACTTC.

The CDR3 sequence is CASRLTGSSYEQYF. In nucleotides, the CDR3 is TGTGCCAGCAGGCTGACAGGGAGCTCCTACGAGCAGTACTTC. The chain is built from TRBV5-6 and TRBJ2-7; 7 nucleotides agree with TRBD1. Germline assignment: CDR1 SGHDT and CDR2 YYEEEE. Trimming cost V 5 bases and J 0 bases; bases outside gene matches: 5. The length of the CDR3 is 14 residues.

The chain links TRBV9 to TRBJ2-3; possible D gene TRBD2, 6 bases. The V gene lost 0 bases and the J gene lost 2 bases, with 19 bases spanning the gap. CDR3 size: 18 residues. Germline CDR1 is SGDLS and CDR2 is YYNGEE. In DNA form, the CDR3 reads TGTGCCAGCAGCGTAGGGACTATCGGACGCTCTTACACAGATACGCAGTATTTT. It codes for CASSVGTIGRSYTDTQYF.

This chain uses TRBV14 with TRBJ2-3, with 11 bases aligning to TRBD2. Germline V gene lookup returns CDR1 SGHDN and CDR2 FVKESK. This CDR3 spans 20 amino acids. Unmatched junction bases numbered 19, after V lost 4 bases and J lost 4 bases. DNA of the CDR3: TGTGCCAGCAGCCCCCTAGGACGGCTAGCGGGAGGCGGAGGGCCAGATACGCAGTATTTT. Translating it yields CASSPLGRLAGGGGPDTQYF.

The rearrangement joins TRBV10-3 to TRBJ1-4, with 7 positions matching TRBD1. Germline V gene sequence: CDR1 ENHRY, CDR2 SYGVKD. The CDR3 is 13 residues long. V gave up 11 bases and J gave up 3 bases; unmatched junction bases: 6. CDR3 region: CASAQGANEKLFF. CDR3 DNA sequence: TGTGCCTCCGCCCAGGGGGCTAATGAAAAACTGTTTTTT.

The rearrangement links TRBV6-1 to TRBJ2-3; possible D gene TRBD2, 5 bases. Per the germline V gene, CDR1 is MNHNS and CDR2 is SASEGT. The ends were cut back, 3 bases at V and 1 base at J, with 14 bases in the middle. This CDR3 region has 16 residues. The CDR3 is CASSESVGGRTDTQYF. The CDR3 DNA reads TGTGCCAGCAGTGAGAGTGTGGGCGGGCGCACAGATACGCAGTATTTT.